This T cell receptor beta chain was obtained from a study of shared clonotypes between healthy human individuals (TCRdb year 2020). About the investigation overall: The cohort comprised two women and a few men aged 18 to 49 years. For each donor, CD4 naive and CD4 memory were each run on three plates, CD8 naive on two plates, and CD8 memory on one plate. The study deeply sequenced blood TCR repertoires of five healthy adults to estimate repertoire size and the extent of clonotype sharing between individuals. Different laboratories and diverse techniques were used to prepare libraries and sequence TCR repertoires, to increase sequencing depth and limit assay-specific biases. Each donor's leukapheresis produced roughly between about 0.85 and 10 billion PBMCs. The full study reports these points: Rarefaction of sorted-subset datasets indicated incomplete sequencing despite the large sequencing depth. The genetic and exposure-history diversity represented was limited by the small number of donors. Compared with non-shared clonotypes, the clonotypes found in all four sorted-subset donors had higher generation probabilities. Sharing across a few donors was observed for around 5% of naive CD4, 3% to 4% of naive CD8, 2% to 2.5% of memory CD4, and around 0.4% of memory CD8 clonotypes. Based on pairwise subsampling, the degree of clonotype sharing among donors was expected to be affected by sequencing depth. Only blood was sampled, and tissue TCR repertoires likely differ from those in blood. Larger estimated clonotype richness was generally found for naive subsets than for memory subsets.

The germline V gene supplies CDR1 SGHRS and CDR2 YFSETQ. Reading from cysteine to phenylalanine, the CDR3 counts 19 amino acids. Only the CDR3 DNA stays, 57 bases, in frame from base 1. The junction carries 20 bases between V and J, which are trimmed by 4 bases and 0 bases respectively. This clone was observed a single time. This receptor's antigen is unknown. Base qualities are missing; no much larger clone stands one base away. The donors were healthy, HIV-negative adults with no recently reported acute infections or vaccinations. Every donor was a Caucasian adult residing in Nashville, Tennessee, USA. Magnetic negative selection was used to enrich CD4+ T cells, after which naive cells were positively selected on CD45RA and the negative fraction became the memory subset. Blood was obtained by leukapheresis, after which PBMCs were separated by Ficoll-Histopaque density gradient centrifugation and cryopreserved in liquid nitrogen vapor phase. Analytical flow cytometry was used to check the purity and quantity of each magnetically sorted T cell population. Genomic DNA was isolated from every sorted fraction and measured by UV absorbance on a Nanodrop 2000c.

Using the deep immunoSEQ assay, TCR CDR3 regions were amplified from genomic DNA by multiplex PCR. Extracted genomic DNA from each cell subset was spread evenly across all wells of several immunoSEQ 96-well plates, with each plate serving as a replicate. Each replicate PCR for sorted subsets received about 220 ng genomic DNA, equal to roughly 29,000 T cell genomes. Purified libraries were quantified with a Qubit 3.0 fluorometer, sized on a Bioanalyzer 2100, and re-quantified with the KAPA Library Quantification kit. Every immunoSEQ 96-well plate was sequenced on a dedicated single-read 150-cycle Illumina NextSeq 550 flow cell. As for how the authors treated the data: Because only junctional sequences without quality scores were contained in the immunoSEQ output, filtering matching that applied to full-length reads could not be performed. Sequences were annotated with PyIR, a Python wrapper for IgBLAST v1.9, using IMGT germline references to assign V/J genes and CDR3. Reads with weak V/J assignments (E-value above 1e-6), missing CDR3, stop codons, out-of-frame junctions, or ambiguous translated residues were removed. A V3J clonotype was defined by an identical inferred V gene, J gene, and CDR3 amino acid sequence. Percentage overlap between repertoires was computed as shared unique clonotypes divided by the size of the smaller repertoire. Repertoire richness was assessed with RTK rarefaction, the Chao1 estimator, and Recon v2.1 estimates of unobserved clonotypes. OLGA was used to compute generation probabilities for all TCRbeta clonotypes that the gDNA method yielded from a few donors. TCRdb holds this immuneACCESS table with in-frame rearrangements only. Some clones are missing; in checked studies, unresolved V genes explain under half, and the rest has no known cause. The D gene and trimming were derived from the DNA, and the V and J assignments and clone size from that table. In this sample the table shows 1,400,000 or so clones, roughly 98.5% of which occur a single time. The ten largest clonotypes hold roughly 0.35% of the sample.

This clonotype was obtained from a man aged 25 to 45 in good health. The sample comprised naive CD4+ T cells sorted from blood. The cell subset or site label, as the study defines it: CD45RA+ positively selected. This chain joins TRBV5-1 to TRBJ2-6; a weak D assignment points to TRBD1 (7 bases agree). The CDR3 in this case is CASSRDGGDRSSGANVLTF. The DNA is TGCGCCAGCAGCCGGGACGGAGGGGACAGAAGCTCTGGGGCCAACGTCCTGACTTTC.